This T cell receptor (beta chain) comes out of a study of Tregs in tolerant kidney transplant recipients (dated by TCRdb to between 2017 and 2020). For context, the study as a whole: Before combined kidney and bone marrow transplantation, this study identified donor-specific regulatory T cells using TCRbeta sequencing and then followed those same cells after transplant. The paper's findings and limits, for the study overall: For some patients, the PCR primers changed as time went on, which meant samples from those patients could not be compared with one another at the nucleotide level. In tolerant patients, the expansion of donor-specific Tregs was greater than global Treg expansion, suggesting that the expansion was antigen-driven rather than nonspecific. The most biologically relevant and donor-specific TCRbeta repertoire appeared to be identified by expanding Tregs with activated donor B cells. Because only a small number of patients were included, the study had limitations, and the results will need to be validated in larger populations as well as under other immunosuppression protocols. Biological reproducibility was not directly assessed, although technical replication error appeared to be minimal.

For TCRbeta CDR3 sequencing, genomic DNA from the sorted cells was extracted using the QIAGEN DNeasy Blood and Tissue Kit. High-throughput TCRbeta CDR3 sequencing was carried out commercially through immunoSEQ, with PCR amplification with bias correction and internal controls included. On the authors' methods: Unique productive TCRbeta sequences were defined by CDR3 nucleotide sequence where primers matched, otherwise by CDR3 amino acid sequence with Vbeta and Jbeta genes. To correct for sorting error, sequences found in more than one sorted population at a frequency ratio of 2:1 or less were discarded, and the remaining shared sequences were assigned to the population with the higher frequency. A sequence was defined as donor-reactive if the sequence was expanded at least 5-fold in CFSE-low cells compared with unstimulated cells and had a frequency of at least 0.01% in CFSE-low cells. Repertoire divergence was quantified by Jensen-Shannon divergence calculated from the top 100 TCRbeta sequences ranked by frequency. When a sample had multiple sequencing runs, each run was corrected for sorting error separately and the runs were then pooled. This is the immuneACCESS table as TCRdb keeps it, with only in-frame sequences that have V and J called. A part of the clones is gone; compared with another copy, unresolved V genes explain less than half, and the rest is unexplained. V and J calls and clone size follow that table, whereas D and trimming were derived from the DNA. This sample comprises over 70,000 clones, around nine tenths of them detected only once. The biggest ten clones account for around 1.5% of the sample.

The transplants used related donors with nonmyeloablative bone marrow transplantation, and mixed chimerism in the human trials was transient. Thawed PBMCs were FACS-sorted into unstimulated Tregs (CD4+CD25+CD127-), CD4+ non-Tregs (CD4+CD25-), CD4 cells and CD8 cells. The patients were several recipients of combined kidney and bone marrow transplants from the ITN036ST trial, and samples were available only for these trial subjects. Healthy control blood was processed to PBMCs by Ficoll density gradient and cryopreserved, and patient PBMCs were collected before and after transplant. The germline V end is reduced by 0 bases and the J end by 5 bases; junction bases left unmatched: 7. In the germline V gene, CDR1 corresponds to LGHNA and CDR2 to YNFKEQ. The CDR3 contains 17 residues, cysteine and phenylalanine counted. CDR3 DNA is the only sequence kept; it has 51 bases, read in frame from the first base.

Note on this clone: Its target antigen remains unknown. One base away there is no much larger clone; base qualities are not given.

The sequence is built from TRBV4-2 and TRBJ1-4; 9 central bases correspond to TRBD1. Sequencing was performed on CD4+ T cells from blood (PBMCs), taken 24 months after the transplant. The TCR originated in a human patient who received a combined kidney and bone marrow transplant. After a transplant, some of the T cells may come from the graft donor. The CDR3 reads CASSQEPSGTGNEKLFF. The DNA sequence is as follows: TGTGCCAGCAGCCAAGAACCATCCGGGACAGGGAATGAAAAACTGTTTTTT.